This T cell receptor (beta chain) was identified during a study of blood T cell repertoires in COVID-19. The CDR3 sequence is 14 residues long. Germline values: CDR1 LNHDA, CDR2 SQIVND (reference sequence). Trimming took off 7 bases at V and 1 base at J, with 10 bases between the two ends. Libraries were prepared by immunoSEQ multiplex PCR; TCRdb keeps only in-frame clonotypes and omits some of them. This sample has some 100,000 clones, with more than 80% found just once. The V and J genes are TRBV19 and TRBJ2-2; possible D gene TRBD2, 5 bases. The material sequenced was peripheral blood. This receptor was identified in a human donor in a cohort sampled during active COVID-19. CDR3 nucleotides: TGTGCCAGTATCCGGGATATGAACACCGGGGAGCTGTTTTTT. Its protein is CASIRDMNTGELFF.